This passage covers 9 T cell receptor beta chains from one sample sequenced in a study of blood T cell repertoires in COVID-19. Sequenced by immunoSEQ multiplex PCR; TCRdb stores in-frame clones only, minus some. The repertoire holds 180,000 or so clones, with around four fifths as singletons. Sequenced material: peripheral blood. The receptors stem from a human donor with acute or convalescent COVID-19. The donor label of this sample is uncertain.

The J gene is TRBJ1-3, the V gene TRBV5-6, with D possibly TRBD1 on 5 matching bases. CDR3 size: 16 residues. V lost 0 bases and J lost 2, with 12 bases in between. Per germline, CDR1 SGHDT and CDR2 YYEEEE. The CDR3 loop reads CASSLVGEGAGNTIYF. CDR3 nucleotides: TGTGCCAGCAGCTTGGTTGGGGAAGGGGCTGGAAACACCATATATTTT.

The chain recombines TRBV5-1 with TRBJ1-1; D gene unclear. Looked up from germline, CDR1 is SGHRS and CDR2 is YFSETQ. Trimming left V 2 bases short and J 5 bases short, with 10 bases between. The CDR3 length is 13 residues. The CDR3 loop reads CASSLNSQTEAFF. In nucleotides, the CDR3 is TGCGCCAGCAGCTTAAACTCGCAAACTGAAGCTTTCTTT.

V gene TRBV11-2 combines with J gene TRBJ2-3, with 7 bases identical to TRBD2. The CDR3 sequence is 17 residues long. CDR1 is SGHAT and CDR2 is FQNNGV in the germline V gene. The ends lost 2 bases at V and 1 base at J; junction bases unmatched: 9. The CDR3 DNA reads as TGTGCCAGCAGCTTACGCGGGAGATATTGGGGCACAGATACGCAGTATTTT. It encodes CASSLRGRYWGTDTQYF. The full variable domain, its missing parts supplied by reference TRBV11-2 and TRBJ2-3, is EAGVAQSPRYKIIEKRQSVAFWCNPISGHATLYWYQQILGQGPKLLIQFQNNGVVDDSQLPKDRFSAERLKGVDSTLKIQPAKLEDSAVYLCASSLRGRYWGTDTQYFGPGTRLTVL.

The chain combines TRBV7-3 with TRBJ2-4; tentative D call: TRBD2 (6 bases). This CDR3 spans 14 amino acids. Germline assignment: CDR1 SGHTA and CDR2 FQGTGA. Trimming cost V 0 bases and J 3 bases, with 6 bases left between them. The CDR3 sequence: CASSLTGGKNIQYF. The CDR3 nucleotides read TGTGCCAGCAGCTTAACCGGGGGCAAAAACATTCAGTACTTC.

Notes on this clone: One junction end disagrees with the germline gene, perhaps due to a read error. The chain combines TRBV5-1 with TRBJ1-3, with a tentative D call TRBD1 (6 bases). This CDR3 contains 14 residues. CDR1 is SGHRS and CDR2 is YFSETQ in the germline V gene. CDR3 amino acids: CASRLDSSGNTIYF. CDR3 DNA: TGCGCCAGCAGATTGGACAGCTCTGGAAACACCATATATTTT.

The rearrangement uses TRBV10-3 and TRBJ2-7; 8 bases fit TRBD1. CDR1 and CDR2 from the germline V gene are ENHRY and SYGVKD. The CDR3 extends over 12 amino acids. V gave up 10 bases and J gave up 6 bases; unmatched junction bases: 8. The CDR3 DNA sequence: TGTGCCACACGACAGGGGACCCTCGAGCAGTACTTC. Its protein product is CATRQGTLEQYF.

The V call is TRBV7-9, the J call TRBJ2-7; the D gene is possibly TRBD1 (6 bases). This CDR3 comprises 13 residues. Germline V gene sequence: CDR1 SEHNR, CDR2 FQNEAQ (reference sequence). The V end was cut by 3 bases, the J end by 3 bases, with 9 bases between. CDR3 amino acids: CASSFSRGYEQYF. CDR3 nucleotide sequence: TGTGCCAGCAGCTTTAGCAGGGGCTACGAGCAGTACTTC.

The chain combines TRBV28 with TRBJ1-2; 7 bases are a match to TRBD1. Germline-derived CDR1 and CDR2 are MDHEN and SYDVKM. The junction had 6 bases not matched to a gene; V was cut back by 6 bases and J by 8 bases. The CDR3 is 12 residues long. The CDR3 sequence: CASSRTGRGYTF. The DNA for the CDR3 is TGTGCCAGCAGCCGGACAGGTCGGGGCTACACCTTC.

The chain carries TRBV7-2 and TRBJ1-6; D is unclear. Looked up from germline, CDR1 is SGHTA and CDR2 is FQGNSA. The CDR3 length is 15 residues. V dropped 5 bases and J dropped 0 bases, with 8 bases sitting between them. The CDR3 protein is CASSPFPSYNSPLHF. The CDR3 bases are TGTGCCAGCAGCCCTTTCCCCTCCTATAATTCACCCCTCCACTTT.